Each of the 13 T cell receptor beta chains below was sequenced from the same sample in a study of regulatory T cells in long-lasting Graves disease. Time point denoted: newly diagnosed GD, antithyroid drugs for less than 3 months. Isolated PBMC RNA provided the starting material for the TCR library. Arm-PCR of CDR3 regions and iRepertoire HTBI primers were used to build TCR beta libraries. TCRdb recomputed calls from the multiplex PCR reads with MiXCR, one row per CDR3 protein. The data hold a few hundred thousand distinct CDR3 sequences, with roughly 15% observed a single time. These records were also assigned to another study, of T cells in Graves' hyperthyroidism and ophthalmopathy.

The sample was peripheral blood mononuclear cells (PBMCs), taken at new diagnosis, from a patient treated with antithyroid drugs. The receptors were sampled from a woman aged 18-29 years with Graves disease.

Of note for this clonotype: A far larger clone is one nucleotide away, so this likely arose from a read error. This CDR3 fails to terminate in the conserved phenylalanine or tryptophan, so it likely reflects a read error. The rearrangement links TRBV6-1 to TRBJ2-7; D unclear. V lost 3 bases, J lost 4 bases, and 7 bases lay in between. Germline V CDR1 and CDR2: MNHNS, SASEGT. The CDR3 runs to 12 residues. This CDR3 is CASSESFYEQYS. As DNA, the CDR3 is TGTGCCAGCAGTGAGAGTTTTTACGAGCAGTACTCC.

Concerning this clonotype itself: This may stem from a read error, because a much larger clone lies one nucleotide away. The chain links TRBV27 to TRBJ2-1, with D tentatively TRBD2 (6 bases). CDR1 and CDR2 (germline): MNHEY, SMNVEV (reference sequence). The V end lost 9 bases, the J end lost 4 bases, and 16 bases lay between the germline ends. This CDR3 has 14 residues. In nucleotides, the CDR3 is TGTGCCAGGAGGAAATTAGCGGATTACAATGAGCAGTTCTTC. It yields the protein CARRKLADYNEQFF.

The chain is built from TRBV29-1 and TRBJ1-2; TRBD1 might be the D (6 bases). V gave up 7 bases and J gave up 8 bases, with 20 bases separating them. The CDR3 is 13 residues long. Germline assignment: CDR1 SQVTM and CDR2 ANQGSEA. The CDR3 here is CSGQVPPLGGYTF. DNA of the CDR3: TGCAGCGGACAGGTTCCTCCGCTCGGGGGCTACACCTTC.

This clonotype was recorded a few times. The chain combines TRBV19 with TRBJ2-7; no definite D call. CDR1 LNHDA and CDR2 SQIVND come from the germline V gene (reference sequence). The length of the CDR3 is 13 residues. Trimming removed 3 bases from V and 1 base from J, with 7 bases in between. The CDR3 DNA sequence: TGTGCCAGTAGTATGGGTCCTTCCTACGAGCAGTACTTC. This codes for CASSMGPSYEQYF.

This clonotype was counted between two and nine times. The rearrangement joins TRBV29-1 to TRBJ1-6; 7 bases line up with TRBD1. V lost 4 bases to trimming and J lost 6 bases; unmatched junction nucleotides: 6. CDR1 is SQVTM and CDR2 is ANQGSEA in the germline V gene. The CDR3 spans 14 residues. The CDR3 DNA reads TGCAGCGTTGCATCGGGACAGATTAATTCACCCCTCCACTTT. As protein: CSVASGQINSPLHF.

The sample holds many counts of this clonotype. The chain recombines TRBV3-1 with TRBJ1-2, with 8 bases matching TRBD1. V lost 1 base, J lost 7 bases, and 14 bases stayed unmatched. The CDR3 totals 17 residues. CDR1 is LGHDT, CDR2 YNNKEL, per germline (reference sequence). In nucleotides, the CDR3 is TGTGCCAGCAGCCAAGGAGGTCCAGGGGGCCTGGTTCGTGGCTACACCTTC. Translation: CASSQGGPGGLVRGYTF.

The chain carries TRBV4-1 and TRBJ2-3; 7 positions agree with TRBD1. The length of the CDR3 is 17 residues. The germline CDR1 and CDR2 sequences are MGHRA and YSYEKL. V trimming: 0 bases; J trimming: 8 bases; junction bases outside the gene matches: 14. CDR3 nucleotides: TGCGCCAGCAGCCAAGATAAGAGGGGGCTTTGGCGCGGTACGCAGTATTTT. Amino acids: CASSQDKRGLWRGTQYF.

This clonotype has more than one count but fewer than ten. The rearrangement links TRBV28 to TRBJ1-4, with 7 bases identical to TRBD1. Germline V gene lookup returns CDR1 MDHEN and CDR2 SYDVKM. The V and J ends lost 6 bases and 8 bases, in that order; junction bases with no gene match: 9. The CDR3 has 14 residues. The CDR3 spells CASSPGGVREKLFF. CDR3 DNA: TGTGCCAGCAGCCCAGGGGGGGTAAGGGAAAAACTGTTTTTT.

In its sample, this clonotype was seen many times. The genes are TRBV4-1 and TRBJ2-1; D unclear. The V gene lost 2 bases and the J gene lost 6 bases, with 14 bases spanning the gap. The germline V gene encodes CDR1 MGHRA and CDR2 YSYEKL. The CDR3 consists of 15 residues. CDR3 protein: CASSQYVRIINEQFF. CDR3 nucleotides: TGCGCCAGCAGCCAATATGTGCGGATTATCAATGAGCAGTTCTTC.

This clonotype was recorded many times. The V and J genes are TRBV7-9 and TRBJ2-3, with 11 bases aligning to TRBD2. V shed 5 bases and J 6 bases; nucleotides not matched to a gene: 7. CDR1 and CDR2 from the germline V gene are SEHNR and FQNEAQ (reference sequence). CDR3 length: 15 amino acids. Written as DNA, the CDR3 is TGTGCCAGCAGCCCACTAGCGGGAGTTTTTGATACGCAGTATTTT. Residues: CASSPLAGVFDTQYF.

This clonotype was observed at least ten times. The chain carries TRBV27 and TRBJ1-1, with TRBD1 matching over 9 bases. The CDR3 totals 15 residues. Trimming removed 5 bases from V and 4 bases from J; junction bases left unmatched: 8. Germline CDR1 is MNHEY and CDR2 is SMNVEV (reference sequence). For the CDR3, the DNA is TGTGCCAGCAGTCCCACGGGACAGGGAGGCACTGAAGCTTTCTTT. Protein sequence: CASSPTGQGGTEAFF.

This clonotype has just one count. V gene TRBV4-1 combines with J gene TRBJ1-2; D remains ambiguous. This CDR3 spans 15 amino acids. V lost 2 bases to trimming and J lost 0 bases, with 10 bases between them. Germline values: CDR1 MGHRA, CDR2 YSYEKL. The DNA of the CDR3 is TGCGCCAGCAGCCAATCTTCGGCAGCTAACTATGGCTACACCTTC. This codes for CASSQSSAANYGYTF.

This clonotype was recorded many times. The V and J genes are TRBV19 and TRBJ1-5, with TRBD1 matching over 10 bases. This CDR3 region has 18 residues. With V trimmed by 5 bases and J by 0 bases, 10 bases remained unmatched. CDR1 LNHDA and CDR2 SQIVND come from the germline V gene (reference sequence). The CDR3 region has the DNA TGTGCCAGTAGTGCCCGACCGGACAGGGGGTATAGCAATCAGCCCCAGCATTTT. This encodes CASSARPDRGYSNQPQHF.